This TCR beta chain was recovered during a study of T cells after yellow fever vaccination. Overall study findings and caveats: Within FACS-sorted repertoires, abundant clonotypes contaminating from the bulk population could be present. A small share of clonotypes appeared in both CD4 and CD8 compartments. Reappearing after the booster were most of the clones from primary vaccination (96% CD4, around 88% CD8).

TCRdb passed the 5' RACE reads through MiXCR, listing each CDR3 protein once. The data show about 320,000 distinct CDR3 sequences, with roughly 4.3% seen just once and roughly a fifth held by the top ten. The CDR3 covers 13 residues. Trimming removed 6 bases at V and 3 bases at J, with 14 bases between. Germline CDR1 is DFQATT and CDR2 is SNEGSKA (reference sequence). This clonotype was recorded many times. Antigen unknown. The TCR was taken from a man between 18 and 35 years old who received the YFV17D yellow fever vaccine. The rearrangement links TRBV20-1 to TRBJ1-2; no definite D call. The starting material was PBMCs, obtained 15 days after the yellow fever booster vaccination. CDR3 in DNA: TGCAGTGCCCCCGGAGCCCCATACTATGGCTACACCTTC. It specifies CSAPGAPYYGYTF.